Detailed here is one T cell receptor (beta chain). This specimen comes from a study of CD8 T cells in Susac syndrome. An amount of RNA that ranged from 0.5 to 1 ug was reverse transcribed with random hexamers. Multiplex PCR with immunoSEQ amplified the TCR beta CDR3 across 54 Vbeta and 13 Jbeta. Each CDR3 protein is one row after TCRdb ran MiXCR on the immunoSEQ multiplex PCR reads. The table lists some 150,000 distinct CDR3 sequences, approximately 95% of them singletons, with over 0.07% in the top ten. The authors carried out high-throughput sequencing of TCR beta. They applied it to CD8+ and CD4+ T cells obtained from blood. The V end was cut by 8 bases, the J end by 7 bases, with 11 bases between. From germline, CDR1 is MDHEN and CDR2 SYDVKM. The CDR3 covers 12 residues.

The source is a human donor in good health. Sequencing used CD4+ T cells from PBMCs. The chain has TRBV28 and TRBJ1-4, with unresolved D. CDR3 residues: CASGRAGEKLFF. The CDR3 nucleotides read TGTGCCAGCGGTAGGGCCGGTGAAAAACTGTTTTTT.